The present T cell receptor (beta chain) was sequenced within a study of blood T cell repertoires in COVID-19. Study-wide context: From T cells, B-cell-depleted T cells, or PBMCs came the material, which was cDNA or gDNA.

Assay used: immunoSEQ multiplex PCR; TCRdb lists only in-frame clones, some missing. The repertoire holds 30,000 to 40,000 clones, roughly nine tenths seen once, with approximately 5% in the top ten. The ends were cut back, 0 bases at V and 6 bases at J, with 8 bases in the middle. Germline assignment: CDR1 LGHNA and CDR2 YNFKEQ. This CDR3 has 14 amino acids. Sequenced input: peripheral blood. This clonotype was sampled from a human donor in a cohort sampled during active COVID-19. V and J are TRBV4-2 and TRBJ2-2, with D unresolved. CDR3 DNA sequence: TGTGCCAGCAGCCAAGATAGTACGGCCGGGGAGCTGTTTTTT. Its protein product is CASSQDSTAGELFF.